The 27 T cell receptor beta chains below were found in one sample sequenced in a study of blood T cell repertoires in COVID-19. TCRdb's table, derived via immunoSEQ multiplex PCR, lists solely in-frame clones and lacks some. The sample lists 200,000 to 250,000 clones; approximately 83% were seen once. Sequenced input: PBMCs or T cells enriched from blood (not recorded which). The receptors stem from a woman in her forties with acute COVID-19.

This chain connects TRBV19 to TRBJ1-1, with 8 bases aligning to TRBD1. The ends lost 6 bases at V and 6 bases at J; junction bases unmatched: 9. Germline CDR1 reads LNHDA; CDR2 reads SQIVND (reference sequence). The CDR3 is 14 amino acids. CDR3 protein: CASRNRGVGAEAFF. In DNA form, the CDR3 reads TGTGCCAGTAGAAACAGGGGGGTTGGGGCTGAAGCTTTCTTT.

DNA for the CDR3: TGTGCCAGCAAAAAACGGGGGGATACAGATACGCAGTATTTT. Protein sequence: CASKKRGDTDTQYF. The J gene is TRBJ2-3, the V gene TRBV11-3; TRBD2 matches 7 bases. Germline assignment: CDR1 SGHNT and CDR2 YENEEA. The CDR3 consists of 14 residues. Trimming removed 7 bases from V and 3 bases from J; junction bases left unmatched: 7.

The chain is built from TRBV19 and TRBJ1-2; D not certain. Trimming removed 1 base at V and 7 bases at J, with 7 bases between. This CDR3 spans 12 amino acids. Per germline, CDR1 LNHDA and CDR2 SQIVND (reference sequence). CDR3 DNA: TGTGCCAGTAGTATAGGACGGGTTGGCTACACCTTC. Residues: CASSIGRVGYTF.

This clone was observed a single time. The chain carries TRBV6-5 and TRBJ2-7, with TRBD1 as a possible D gene (6 bases). There are 14 residues in the CDR3. Trimming took off 6 bases at V and 3 bases at J, with 15 bases between the two ends. Germline loops: CDR1 MNHEY, CDR2 SVGAGI. The DNA for the CDR3 is TGTGCCAGCAGATCCCTTACAGGGCACTACGAGCAGTACTTC. As protein: CASRSLTGHYEQYF.

This chain uses TRBV18 with TRBJ2-1; 7 positions match TRBD2. CDR3 length equals 16 residues. From germline, CDR1 is KGHSH and CDR2 LQKENI. The V and J ends lost 2 bases and 3 bases, in that order; junction bases with no gene match: 7. The CDR3, as DNA: TGTGCCAGCTCACCAAGGGCGGGAGTGGTCTACAATGAGCAGTTCTTC. The encoded protein is CASSPRAGVVYNEQFF.

The J gene is TRBJ2-1, the V gene TRBV5-1, with 8 positions matching TRBD2. Per germline, CDR1 SGHRS and CDR2 YFSETQ. The CDR3 is 17 amino acids. With V trimmed by 3 bases and J by 4 bases, 12 bases remained unmatched. CDR3 sequence (DNA): TGCGCCAGCAGCTCCCGGGGGGGCGGGAGTAGTTACAATGAGCAGTTCTTC. Amino acids: CASSSRGGGSSYNEQFF.

The V gene is TRBV7-2, the J gene TRBJ1-1, with 11 bases identical to TRBD1. Germline CDR1 SGHTA, CDR2 FQGNSA. CDR3 length: 15 residues. The ends lost 3 bases at V and 4 bases at J; junction bases unmatched: 4. The chain's CDR3 is CASSLVGTGGTEAFF. The CDR3 DNA follows: TGTGCCAGCAGCTTGGTTGGGACAGGGGGCACTGAAGCTTTCTTT.

The J gene is TRBJ1-1, the V gene TRBV6-5; a possible D gene is TRBD1 (6 bases). This CDR3 has 13 residues. Germline lookup yields CDR1 MNHEY and CDR2 SVGAGI. Trimming took off 6 bases at V and 1 base at J, with 9 bases between the two ends. The CDR3 reads CASRLQGNTEAFF. The CDR3 DNA reads as TGTGCCAGCAGGCTACAGGGGAACACTGAAGCTTTCTTT.

V usage is TRBV30 and J usage is TRBJ2-7; perhaps TRBD2 as D (5 bases). Germline loops: CDR1 GTSNPN, CDR2 SVGIG (reference sequence). This CDR3 comprises 11 residues. Trimming took 1 base from V and 5 from J, leaving 6 bases between them. CDR3 region: CAWSGRDEQYF. The DNA for the CDR3 is TGTGCCTGGAGTGGGCGGGACGAGCAGTACTTC.

CDR3 DNA sequence: TGTGCCAGCAGCAATGGGACTCCGGGTCGGGATGAGCAGTTCTTC. It yields the protein CASSNGTPGRDEQFF. The chain combines TRBV21-1 with TRBJ2-1; the listed D gene, TRBD2, was not tested against the DNA. TRBV21-1 corresponds to a pseudogene. The CDR3 loop spans 15 amino acids.

The genes are TRBV19 and TRBJ1-2; 10 bases map to TRBD1. Germline CDR1 and CDR2: LNHDA and SQIVND (reference sequence). Losses at the gene ends were 6 bases for V and 0 bases for J; bases not matched to a gene: 1. CDR3 length: 14 residues. The CDR3, as DNA: TGTGCCAGTAGAGGACAGGGGGCTAACTATGGCTACACCTTC. This encodes CASRGQGANYGYTF.

CDR3 nucleotide sequence: TGTGCCAGCAAGAGGGCACGGACCACTGGAAACACCATATATTTT. Protein: CASKRARTTGNTIYF. The chain couples TRBV6-5 to TRBJ1-3; D unclear. The CDR3 totals 15 residues. V was shortened by 7 bases and J by 2 bases, with 15 bases between the two germline ends. Germline V gene lookup returns CDR1 MNHEY and CDR2 SVGAGI.

A remark on this clone: The sample carries other DNA sequences with the same CDR3. V gene TRBV28 combines with J gene TRBJ2-7, with 10 bases that match TRBD2. CDR3 length equals 15 residues. The trim removed 6 bases at V and 0 bases at J, leaving 5 bases unmatched. CDR1 and CDR2 (germline): MDHEN, SYDVKM. The chain's CDR3 is CASSLSGRGSYEQYF. The CDR3, as DNA: TGTGCCAGCAGCCTAAGCGGGAGGGGCTCCTACGAGCAGTACTTC.

The rearrangement links TRBV5-6 to TRBJ2-3, with a tentative D call TRBD2 (6 bases). The CDR3 contains 16 residues. Germline V gene data show CDR1 as SGHDT and CDR2 as YYEEEE. V dropped 0 bases and J dropped 1 base, with 12 bases sitting between them. The CDR3 protein is CASSLAYTGGTDTQYF. DNA of the CDR3: TGTGCCAGCAGCTTGGCTTATACGGGGGGCACAGATACGCAGTATTTT.

V usage is TRBV6-4 and J usage is TRBJ1-1; unclear D gene. The CDR3 is made up of 11 amino acids. The germline V and J ends were trimmed by 11 bases and 7 bases, with 14 bases remaining between them. Per germline, CDR1 MRHNA and CDR2 SNTAGT. The CDR3 reads CASNDPGEAFF. For the CDR3, the DNA is TGTGCCTCGAACGATCCCGGTGAAGCTTTCTTT.

The V call is TRBV5-1, the J call TRBJ2-3; D is perhaps TRBD1 (5 bases). Germline loops: CDR1 SGHRS, CDR2 YFSETQ. This CDR3 spans 12 amino acids. Trimming took 0 bases from V and 7 from J, leaving 6 bases between them. CDR3 sequence (DNA): TGCGCCAGCAGCTTGGGACAGTATACGCAGTATTTT. Translation: CASSLGQYTQYF.

The J gene is TRBJ2-5, the V gene TRBV5-4; 11 bases match TRBD2. V dropped 4 bases and J dropped 1; count of bases not matched to a gene: 6. There are 16 residues in the CDR3. Germline CDR1 SGHNT, CDR2 YYREEE (reference sequence). CDR3 nucleotide sequence: TGTGCCAGCAGCCGGGGACTAGCGGAGATCCAAGAGACCCAGTACTTC. Protein: CASSRGLAEIQETQYF.

The J gene is TRBJ2-7, the V gene TRBV28; 7 nucleotides match TRBD2. V trimming: 10 bases; J trimming: 0 bases; junction bases outside the gene matches: 12. CDR3 length: 15 amino acids. CDR1 is MDHEN and CDR2 is SYDVKM in the germline V gene. Written as DNA, the CDR3 is TGTGCCACCCGAGCGGGATTCCCTTTCTCCTACGAGCAGTACTTC. Residues: CATRAGFPFSYEQYF.

The chain is built from TRBV29-1 and TRBJ1-5; 7 bases align to TRBD1. CDR1 and CDR2 (germline): SQVTM, ANQGSEA. The CDR3 runs 13 residues. V gave up 4 bases and J gave up 2 bases; unmatched junction bases: 2. The CDR3 DNA reads as TGCAGCGTTGGACAGGGAGGCAATCAGCCCCAGCATTTT. Its translation is CSVGQGGNQPQHF.

This chain joins TRBV5-1 and TRBJ2-7; 9 nucleotides line up with TRBD1. Germline loops: CDR1 SGHRS, CDR2 YFSETQ. The length of the CDR3 is 16 residues. The V segment lost 1 base and the J segment 4 bases; nucleotides outside the gene matches: 9. The CDR3 bases are TGCGCCAGCAGCTTGCCTCGGACAGGGGATCCGTACGAGCAGTACTTC. Its protein product is CASSLPRTGDPYEQYF.

The rearrangement links TRBV3-1 (or the pseudogene TRBV3-2) to TRBJ1-2; TRBD1 matches at 8 bases. V shed 1 base, J shed 2 bases, and the junction held 3 bases outside the gene matches. This CDR3 spans 15 amino acids. Germline lookup yields CDR1 LGHDT and CDR2 YNNKEL (reference sequence). The CDR3 coding sequence is TGTGCCAGCAGCCAAGGACAGGGGTCCAACTATGGCTACACCTTC. Its translation is CASSQGQGSNYGYTF.

The chain couples TRBV6-2 or TRBV6-3 to TRBJ2-7, with 7 bases that match TRBD2. The CDR3 is made up of 15 amino acids. The V gene end was trimmed by 4 bases and the J gene end by 1 base; junction bases not matched to a gene: 7. CDR1 MNHEY and CDR2 SVGEGT come from the germline V gene. The CDR3 here is CASSSLAEASYEQYF. In nucleotides, the CDR3 is TGTGCCAGCAGTTCGCTAGCGGAAGCATCCTACGAGCAGTACTTC.

V usage is TRBV6-1 and J usage is TRBJ2-5; D not resolved. The CDR3 loop spans 14 amino acids. The V gene lost 2 bases and the J gene lost 1 base, with 8 bases spanning the gap. CDR1 and CDR2 (germline): MNHNS, SASEGT. CDR3 sequence: CASSEHYSQETQYF. The CDR3 bases are TGTGCCAGCAGTGAACATTACAGCCAAGAGACCCAGTACTTC.

The V gene is TRBV27, the J gene TRBJ2-1; TRBD1 aligns across 8 bases. The CDR3 runs to 16 residues. Germline values: CDR1 MNHEY, CDR2 SMNVEV (reference sequence). V lost 5 bases and J lost 1; bases outside the gene matches: 7. The CDR3 DNA reads as TGTGCCAGCAGTGTCAGGACAGGGAGGTCCTACAATGAGCAGTTCTTC. Translation: CASSVRTGRSYNEQFF.

This clone has more than one count but fewer than ten. The chain links TRBV2 to TRBJ2-2; no definite D call. Germline V CDR1 and CDR2: SNHLY, FYNNEI. Between the trimmed V and J ends, which lost 8 bases and 0 bases, there was a span of 7 bases. The CDR3 totals 13 residues. For the CDR3, the DNA is TGTGCCAGCCGGTTGACGAACACCGGGGAGCTGTTTTTT. This translates into CASRLTNTGELFF. Together with reference TRBV2 and TRBJ2-2, the CDR3 gives the full variable domain: EPEVTQTPSHQVTQMGQEVILRCVPISNHLYFYWYRQILGQKVEFLVSFYNNEISEKSEIFDDQFSVERPDGSNFTLKIRSTKLEDSAMYFCASRLTNTGELFFGEGSRLTVL.

V gene TRBV4-1 combines with J gene TRBJ1-1; possible D gene TRBD1, 6 bases. V shed 1 base and J shed 10 bases, with 16 bases lying between them. This CDR3 contains 14 residues. Germline CDR1 is MGHRA and CDR2 is YSYEKL. The CDR3 DNA is TGCGCCAGCAGCCAAGTAGGGGGGGGAGGGTTAGCTTTCTTT. This codes for CASSQVGGGGLAFF.

The chain links TRBV5-8 to TRBJ2-1; D gene uncertain. V was cut by 0 bases and J by 6 bases, with 13 bases left in between. CDR1 and CDR2 (germline): SGHTS, YDEGEE. This CDR3 has 15 amino acids. The CDR3 DNA sequence: TGTGCCAGCAGCTTGGCCGCGTTAAAATTCAATGAGCAGTTCTTC. Protein: CASSLAALKFNEQFF.